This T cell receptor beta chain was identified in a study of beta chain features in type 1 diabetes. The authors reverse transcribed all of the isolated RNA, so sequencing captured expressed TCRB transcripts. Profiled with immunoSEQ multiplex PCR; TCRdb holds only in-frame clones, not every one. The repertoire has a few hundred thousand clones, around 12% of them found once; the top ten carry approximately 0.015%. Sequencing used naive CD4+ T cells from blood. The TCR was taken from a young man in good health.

The CDR3 DNA reads as TGCAGCGTCGCCTCACGACTAGCGGGAGACAATGAGCAGTTCTTC. Protein product: CSVASRLAGDNEQFF. The rearrangement links TRBV29-1 to TRBJ2-1; TRBD2 aligns across 12 bases. Germline CDR1 reads SQVTM; CDR2 reads ANQGSEA. The CDR3 length is 15 residues. The junction had 8 bases not matched to a gene; V was cut back by 6 bases and J by 5 bases.